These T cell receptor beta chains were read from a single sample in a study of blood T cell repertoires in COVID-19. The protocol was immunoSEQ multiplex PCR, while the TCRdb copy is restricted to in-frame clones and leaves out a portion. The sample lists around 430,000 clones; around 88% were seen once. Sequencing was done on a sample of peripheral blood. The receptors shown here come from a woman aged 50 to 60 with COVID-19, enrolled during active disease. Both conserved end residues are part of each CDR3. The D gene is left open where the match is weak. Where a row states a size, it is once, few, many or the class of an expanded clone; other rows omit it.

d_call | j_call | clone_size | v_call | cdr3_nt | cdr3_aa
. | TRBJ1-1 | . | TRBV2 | TGTGCCAGCAGTGAGACCAAAGACAGGTCTAACACTGAAGCTTTCTTT | CASSETKDRSNTEAFF
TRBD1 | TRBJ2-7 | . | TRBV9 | TGTGCCAGCAGCGTAGGAGGGGGCTCCCACGAGCAGTACTTC | CASSVGGGSHEQYF
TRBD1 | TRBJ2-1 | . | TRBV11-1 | TGTGCCAGCAGCAGGGACAGAGATGAGCAGTTCTTC | CASSRDRDEQFF
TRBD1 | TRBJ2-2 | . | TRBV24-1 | TGTGCCACGATGGGGACAGGGGATTCTAACGGGGAGCTGTTTTTT | CATMGTGDSNGELFF
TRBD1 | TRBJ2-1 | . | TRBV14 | TGTGCCAGCAGCCAAGGGTACAGTGGGACAGGGGTGAGAAATGAGCAGTTCTTC | CASSQGYSGTGVRNEQFF
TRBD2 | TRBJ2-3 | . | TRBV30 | TGTGCCTGGAAGCGGAGCGGGGATAGCACAGATACGCAGTATTTT | CAWKRSGDSTDTQYF
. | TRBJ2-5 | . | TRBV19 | TGTGCCAGTACTGATCCCGGGGAGACCCAGTACTTC | CASTDPGETQYF
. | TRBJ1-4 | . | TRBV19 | TGTGCCAGTAGTCAACGAGGGTCGGGGAATGAAAAACTGTTTTTT | CASSQRGSGNEKLFF
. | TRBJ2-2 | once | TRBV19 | TGTGCCAGTAGTATCCCCGGGGTAGAGAGTGGGGAGCTGTTTTTT | CASSIPGVESGELFF
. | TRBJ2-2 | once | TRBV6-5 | TGTGCCAGCAGTCCAGAGGTGGCCGGGGAGCTGTTTTTT | CASSPEVAGELFF
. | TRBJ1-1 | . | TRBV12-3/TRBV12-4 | TGTGCCAGCAGTGGGAGGGAGGCTTTCTTT | CASSGREAFF
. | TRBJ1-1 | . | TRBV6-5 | TGTGCCAGCAGTTACTCGTTAGATCCGGAGCGAACTGAAGCTTTCTTT | CASSYSLDPERTEAFF
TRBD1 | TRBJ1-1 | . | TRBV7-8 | TGTGCCAGCAGCGCGGACAGGGGGCCCACTGAAGCTTTCTTT | CASSADRGPTEAFF
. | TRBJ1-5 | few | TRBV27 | TGTGCCGGACAAGGGAGGGAGGGCAATCAGCCCCAGCATTTT | CAGQGREGNQPQHF
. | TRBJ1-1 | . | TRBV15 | TGTGCCACCAGCAGAGGACAGTCGATGGGCACTGAAGCTTTCTTT | CATSRGQSMGTEAFF
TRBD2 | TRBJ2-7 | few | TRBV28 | TGTGCCAGCAGCCGTCTAGCGGGCGAGCAGTACTTC | CASSRLAGEQYF
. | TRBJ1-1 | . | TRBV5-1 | TGCGCCAGCAGCTTGGAGGGCGGGAGGCTCGCTTTCTTT | CASSLEGGRLAFF
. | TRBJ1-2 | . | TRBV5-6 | TGTGCCAGCAGCTTGGGCGGGCAGCCCTATGGCTACACCTTC | CASSLGGQPYGYTF
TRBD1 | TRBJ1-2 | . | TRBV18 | TGTGCCAGCTCACTCGTCGGACAGGGGGCTGAGGGCTACACCTTC | CASSLVGQGAEGYTF
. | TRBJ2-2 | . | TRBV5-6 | TGTGCCAGCAGCTTGGGGGGCCAGGGGGGCTCCACCGGGGAGCTGTTTTTT | CASSLGGQGGSTGELFF
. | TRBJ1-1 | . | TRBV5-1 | TGCGCCAGCAGCTTGGGAGAGAACACTGAAGCTTTCTTT | CASSLGENTEAFF
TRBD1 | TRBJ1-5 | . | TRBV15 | TGTGCCACCAGCAGAGATCAGGGGGATAGCAATCAGCCCCAGCATTTT | CATSRDQGDSNQPQHF
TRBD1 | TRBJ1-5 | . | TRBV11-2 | TGTGCCAGCAGCTTAGCAGGGGGAACTCAGCCCCAGCATTTT | CASSLAGGTQPQHF
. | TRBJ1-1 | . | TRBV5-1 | TGCGCCAGCAGCTTCCTAGACAGTGAAGCTTTCTTT | CASSFLDSEAFF
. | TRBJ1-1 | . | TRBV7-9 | TGTGCCGCGTCGGAGACGACTGAAGCTTTCTTT | CAASETTEAFF
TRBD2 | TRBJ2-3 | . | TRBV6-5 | TGTGCCAGCAGTTTAGGGCTAGCGGGGGATACGCAGTATTTT | CASSLGLAGDTQYF
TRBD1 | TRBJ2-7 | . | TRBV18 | TGTGCCAGCTCACCACCGACAGGGGGAAGGGACTTC | CASSPPTGGRDF
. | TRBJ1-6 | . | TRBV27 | TGTGCCAGCAGTTTACGACTGGCGGGTAGCTCCTATAATTCACCCCTCCACTTT | CASSLRLAGSSYNSPLHF
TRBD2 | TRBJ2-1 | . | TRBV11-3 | TGTGCCAGCAGCCCGAAAGGACTAGCGGGGGAGGGGCAGTTCTTC | CASSPKGLAGEGQFF
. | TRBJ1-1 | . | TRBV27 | TGTGCCAGCAGTTTATCCGTGAACACTGAAGCTTTCTTT | CASSLSVNTEAFF
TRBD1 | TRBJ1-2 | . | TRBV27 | TGTGCCAGCAGTTCGGGACAGGGAAACTATGGCTACACCTTC | CASSSGQGNYGYTF
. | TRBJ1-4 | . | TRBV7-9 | TGTGCCAGCAGCTCGGAGGATTGGGTTTGGAATGAAAAACTGTTTTTT | CASSSEDWVWNEKLFF
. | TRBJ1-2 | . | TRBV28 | TGTGCCAGCAGTTACGGGGTCTATGGCTACACCTTC | CASSYGVYGYTF
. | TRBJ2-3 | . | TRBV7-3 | TGTGCCAGCAGCTTAGACAGAGCAACAGATACGCAGTATTTT | CASSLDRATDTQYF
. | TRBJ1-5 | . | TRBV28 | TGTGCCAGCAGTAGGGGAAATAGCAATCAGCCCCAGCATTTT | CASSRGNSNQPQHF
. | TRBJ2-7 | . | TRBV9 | TGTGCCAGCAGCGTAGGGGAAGGAGGGGCCTACGAGCAGTACTTC | CASSVGEGGAYEQYF
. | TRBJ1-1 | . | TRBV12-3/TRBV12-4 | TGTGCCAGCTGTCGACAGAACACTGAAGCTTTCTTT | CASCRQNTEAFF